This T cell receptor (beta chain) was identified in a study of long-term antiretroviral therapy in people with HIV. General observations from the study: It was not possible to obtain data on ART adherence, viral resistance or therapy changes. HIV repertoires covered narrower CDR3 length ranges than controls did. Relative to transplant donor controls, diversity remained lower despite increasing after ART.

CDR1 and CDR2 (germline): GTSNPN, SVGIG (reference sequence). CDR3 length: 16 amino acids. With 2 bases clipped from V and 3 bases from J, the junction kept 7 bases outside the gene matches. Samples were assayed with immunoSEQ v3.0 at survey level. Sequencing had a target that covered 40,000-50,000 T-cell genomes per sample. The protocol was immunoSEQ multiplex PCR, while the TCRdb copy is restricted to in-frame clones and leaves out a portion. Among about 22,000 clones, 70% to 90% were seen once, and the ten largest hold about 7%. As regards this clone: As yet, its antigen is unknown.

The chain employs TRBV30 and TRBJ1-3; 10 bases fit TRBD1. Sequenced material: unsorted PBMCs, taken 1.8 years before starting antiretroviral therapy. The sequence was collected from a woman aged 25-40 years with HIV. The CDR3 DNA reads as TGTGCCTGGAGTTACCGGGACAGGGGTCTTGGAAACACCATATATTTT. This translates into CAWSYRDRGLGNTIYF. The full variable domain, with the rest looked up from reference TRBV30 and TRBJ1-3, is SQTIHQWPATLVQPVGSPLSLECTVEGTSNPNLYWYRQAAGRGLQLLFYSVGIGQISSEVPQNLSASRPQDRQFILSSKKLLLSDSGFYLCAWSYRDRGLGNTIYFGEGSWLTVV.